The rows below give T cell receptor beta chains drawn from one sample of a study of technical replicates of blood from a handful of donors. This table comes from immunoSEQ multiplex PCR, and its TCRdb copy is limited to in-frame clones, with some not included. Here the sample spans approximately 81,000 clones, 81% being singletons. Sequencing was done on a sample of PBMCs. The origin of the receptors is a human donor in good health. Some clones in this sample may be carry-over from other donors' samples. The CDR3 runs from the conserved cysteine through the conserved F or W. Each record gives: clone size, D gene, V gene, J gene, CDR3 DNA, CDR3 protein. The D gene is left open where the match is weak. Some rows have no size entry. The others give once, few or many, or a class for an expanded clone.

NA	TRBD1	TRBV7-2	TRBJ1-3	TGTGCCAGCAGCTCTAGGGACAGGGCTGGAAACACCATATATTTT	CASSSRDRAGNTIYF
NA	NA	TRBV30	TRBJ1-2	TGTGCCTGGAGTGCAGGCTGGGCAGGCCAAGGCTACACCTTC	CAWSAGWAGQGYTF
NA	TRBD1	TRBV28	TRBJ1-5	TGTGCCAGCAGTTTAACGGACAGGGAGATCCTCAATCAGCCCCAGCATTTT	CASSLTDREILNQPQHF
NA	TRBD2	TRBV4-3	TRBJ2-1	TGCGCCAGCAGCCAAAGGACTAGCGGGGTCTCCTACAATGAGCAGTTCTTC	CASSQRTSGVSYNEQFF
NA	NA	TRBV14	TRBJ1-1	TGTGCCAGCAGCCAAGCCAGATCGGGAACTGAAGCTTTCTTT	CASSQARSGTEAFF
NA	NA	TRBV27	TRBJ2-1	TGTGCCATCGGCCCCCGAGCGAAGAGGAATGAGCAGTTCTTC	CAIGPRAKRNEQFF
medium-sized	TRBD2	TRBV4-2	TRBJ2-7	TGTGCCAGCAGCCAAGATACTAGCGGGAGTTACGAGCAGTACTTC	CASSQDTSGSYEQYF
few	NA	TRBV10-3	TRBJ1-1	TGTGCCATCAGTGAGCCGACAGACACTGAAGCTTTCTTT	CAISEPTDTEAFF
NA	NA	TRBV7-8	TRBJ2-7	TGTGCCAGCAGCTCCAGTGGGTCAGGGCGATGGGTCGAGCAGTACTTC	CASSSSGSGRWVEQYF
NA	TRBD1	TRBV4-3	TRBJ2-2	TGCGCCAGCAGCCAAGATTTGACAGGGGGCATCACCGGGGAGCTGTTTTTT	CASSQDLTGGITGELFF
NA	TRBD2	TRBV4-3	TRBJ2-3	TGCGCCAGCAGCCAAGCACCTAGCGGGAGTGTAACAGATACGCAGTATTTT	CASSQAPSGSVTDTQYF
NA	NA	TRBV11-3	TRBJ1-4	TGTGCCAGCAGCTTAGTGGCCCCAGACAGATATGAAAAACTGTTTTTT	CASSLVAPDRYEKLFF
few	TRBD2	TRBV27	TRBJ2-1	TGTGCCAGCAGTGCCCCGACTAGCGGGAAGCTGTTCTTC	CASSAPTSGKLFF
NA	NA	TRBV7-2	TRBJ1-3	TGTGCCAGCAGCTTAGTCGCACAGAGACACTCTGGAAACACCATATATTTT	CASSLVAQRHSGNTIYF
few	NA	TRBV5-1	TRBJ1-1	TGCGCCAGCAGCCCCGGAGCGAGGAACACTGAAGCTTTCTTT	CASSPGARNTEAFF
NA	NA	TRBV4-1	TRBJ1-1	TGCGCCAGCAAGACAGTTTCCAACACTGAAGCTTTCTTT	CASKTVSNTEAFF
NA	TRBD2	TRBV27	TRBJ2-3	TGTGCCAGCAGTCCCTCATCTGCCGTGGGGTATCCGCTAGCGGGGGTTACGATTACAGATACGCAGTATTTT	CASSPSSAVGYPLAGVTITDTQYF
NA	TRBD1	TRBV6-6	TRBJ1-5	TGTGCCAGCAGTTACGACAGGGGGGTGGGCAATCAGCCCCAGCATTTT	CASSYDRGVGNQPQHF
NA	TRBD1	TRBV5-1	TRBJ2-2	TGCGCCAGCAGCTTGGCCGGGGACAGCGCGAACACCGGGGAGCTGTTTTTT	CASSLAGDSANTGELFF
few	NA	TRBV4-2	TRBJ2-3	TGTGCCAGCAGCCAAATTGCGATTAAAGATACGCAGTATTTT	CASSQIAIKDTQYF
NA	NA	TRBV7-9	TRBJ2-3	TGTGCCAGCAGTCTGGGGGGAACGCAGTATTTT	CASSLGGTQYF
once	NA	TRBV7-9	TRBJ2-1	TGTGCCAGCAGCTTGGGTTCAGGGTGGGAGCAGTTCTTC	CASSLGSGWEQFF
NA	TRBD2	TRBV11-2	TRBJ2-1	TGTGCCAGCAGCCGGGCGGGGGGGGCCGACAATGAGCAGTTCTTC	CASSRAGGADNEQFF
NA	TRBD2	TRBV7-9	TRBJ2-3	TGTGCCAGCAGAAGGGACTACCCAGATACGCAGTATTTT	CASRRDYPDTQYF
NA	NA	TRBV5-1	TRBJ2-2	TGCGCCAGCAGCTTTCCTCGGGGTGGAGGGGAGCTGTTTTTT	CASSFPRGGGELFF
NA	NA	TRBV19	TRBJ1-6	TGTGCCAGTAGTATGGTGGAGAACAATTCACCCCTCCACTTT	CASSMVENNSPLHF
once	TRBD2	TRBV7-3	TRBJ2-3	TGTGCCAGCAGCTCGACTAGCGGGGGGGCTCTAGATACGCAGTATTTT	CASSSTSGGALDTQYF
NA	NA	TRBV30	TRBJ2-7	TGTGCCTGGAACCAGGGGATCTACGAGCAGTACTTC	CAWNQGIYEQYF
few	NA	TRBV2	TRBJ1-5	TGTGCCAGCAGTACAGGGTTGCCTAATCAGCCCCAGCATTTT	CASSTGLPNQPQHF
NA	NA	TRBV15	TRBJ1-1	TGTGCCACCAGCAGGTCGTGGGCCGCCCATGAAGCTTTCTTT	CATSRSWAAHEAFF
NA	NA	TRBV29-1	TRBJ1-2	TGCAGCGTCATCTCTGACTATGCCCGACTTGGCTACACCTTC	CSVISDYARLGYTF
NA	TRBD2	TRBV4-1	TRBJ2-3	TGCGCCAGCAGACCCCGGGAGGTTCCGGGACGAACAGATACGCAGTATTTT	CASRPREVPGRTDTQYF
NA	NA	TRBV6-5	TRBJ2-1	TGTGCCAGCAGTCCCTCTGACTTGAGAGTGGAGCAGTTCTTC	CASSPSDLRVEQFF
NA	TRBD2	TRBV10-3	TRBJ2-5	TGTGCCACAAAGCGGGGGGAGAAAGAGACCCAGTACTTC	CATKRGEKETQYF
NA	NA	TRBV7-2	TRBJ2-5	TGTGCCAGCAGCTTGGGCGGACTCCAAGAGACCCAGTACTTC	CASSLGGLQETQYF
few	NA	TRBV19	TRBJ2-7	TGTGCCAGTAGTATAACTGACAGCCTAAGGCGCGAGCAGTACTTC	CASSITDSLRREQYF